These 29 T cell receptor beta chains were sequenced from one sample in a study of CD8 T cells in Susac syndrome. Random-hexamer reverse transcription was applied to about 0.45 to 1 ug RNA. Via MiXCR, TCRdb re-called the immunoSEQ multiplex PCR reads, giving one row per CDR3 protein. The sample lists about 300,000 distinct CDR3 sequences; 85% were seen once. Sequenced: CD8+ T cells from PBMCs. All receptors derive from a human donor with multiple sclerosis.

CDR3 nucleotide sequence: TGTGCCAGCAGGAGGGGGGGGTTGTATAGAGAGACCCAGTACTTC. Translated, it gives CASRRGGLYRETQYF. The V and J genes are TRBV25-1 and TRBJ2-5, with D tentatively TRBD2 (7 bases). This CDR3 spans 15 amino acids. V was pared by 6 bases and J by 4 bases, with 18 bases between. Looked up from germline, CDR1 is MGHDK and CDR2 is SYGVNS.

The chain joins TRBV4-3 to TRBJ2-1; D remains unclear. Germline V gives CDR1 LGHNA, CDR2 YSLEER. The CDR3 length is 15 residues. V was pared by 0 bases and J by 4 bases, with 10 bases between. The CDR3 bases are TGCGCCAGCAGCCAAGATCAGGAACGGTACAATGAGCAGTTCTTC. This sequence encodes CASSQDQERYNEQFF.

This rearrangement joins TRBV20-1 to TRBJ2-2; D gene unclear. This CDR3 comprises 15 residues. Trimming left V 0 bases short and J 0 bases short, with 8 bases between. Germline lookup yields CDR1 DFQATT and CDR2 SNEGSKA (reference sequence). The CDR3 protein is CSARDPVANTGELFF. The CDR3 bases are TGCAGTGCTAGAGATCCAGTTGCGAACACCGGGGAGCTGTTTTTT.

CDR3 sequence: CASGFYEQYF. The CDR3 DNA is TGTGCCAGCGGCTTCTACGAGCAGTACTTC. The chain carries TRBV28 and TRBJ2-7, with unresolved D. Germline CDR1 is MDHEN and CDR2 is SYDVKM. The CDR3 contains 10 residues. V lost 8 bases and J lost 3, with 5 bases in between. The full variable domain, in which reference TRBV28 and TRBJ2-7 provide the parts outside the CDR3, is DVKVTQSSRYLVKRTGEKVFLECVQDMDHENMFWYRQDPGLGLRLIYFSYDVKMKEKGDIPEGYSVSREKKERFSLILESASTNQTSMYLCASGFYEQYFGPGTRLTVT.

The chain links TRBV27 to TRBJ2-3; 8 positions match TRBD2. Germline CDR1 and CDR2: MNHEY and SMNVEV (reference sequence). V was pared by 8 bases and J by 5 bases, with 3 bases of the junction left unmatched. This CDR3 comprises 12 residues. The DNA for the CDR3 is TGTGCCAGCGGTGCGGGGGGAGATACGCAGTATTTT. This encodes CASGAGGDTQYF.

This chain connects TRBV15 to TRBJ1-1; D ambiguous. Trimming removed 0 bases at V and 3 bases at J, with 8 bases between. The CDR3 consists of 14 residues. The germline gives CDR1 LNHNV, CDR2 YYDKDF (reference sequence). CDR3 coding DNA: TGTGCCACCAGCAGAGATCCAGCAGACACTGAAGCTTTCTTT. Translation: CATSRDPADTEAFF.

This clonotype appeared a single time. The rearrangement links TRBV16 to TRBJ2-5, with D tentatively TRBD1 (7 bases). CDR3 length: 15 residues. Trimming cost V 5 bases and J 4 bases, with 17 bases left between them. The germline CDR1 and CDR2 sequences are KGHSY and FQNENV. CDR3 loop: CASSIGPQGGETQYF. In nucleotides, the CDR3 is TGTGCCAGCAGCATAGGACCCCAGGGGGGAGAGACCCAGTACTTC.

The genes are TRBV7-2 and TRBJ2-1; 8 positions match TRBD2. J lost 8 bases, V lost 1 base, and 13 bases had no gene match. CDR3 length equals 17 residues. CDR1 is SGHTA and CDR2 is FQGNSA in the germline V gene. In nucleotides, the CDR3 is TGTGCCAGCAGCTTAGTTAGCGGGGATACCCTTGGGGATGAGCAGTTCTTC. Protein sequence: CASSLVSGDTLGDEQFF.

The J gene is TRBJ1-1, the V gene TRBV29-1; the match to TRBD1 covers 8 bases. The CDR3 has 13 residues. Per germline, CDR1 SQVTM and CDR2 ANQGSEA. Losses at the gene ends were 7 bases for V and 3 bases for J; bases not matched to a gene: 7. The CDR3 here is CSGLTGADTEAFF. The DNA of the CDR3 is TGCAGCGGGTTGACAGGGGCGGACACTGAAGCTTTCTTT.

V gene TRBV19 combines with J gene TRBJ1-5; 9 positions agree with TRBD1. The CDR3 has 15 amino acids. V dropped 4 bases and J dropped 3; count of bases not matched to a gene: 4. Germline assignment: CDR1 LNHDA and CDR2 SQIVND (reference sequence). CDR3 sequence (DNA): TGTGCCAGTAGTACCGGGACAGGGCTCAATCAGCCCCAGCATTTT. Translated: CASSTGTGLNQPQHF.

CDR3 residues: CASSWDGYTGELFF. DNA for the CDR3: TGTGCCAGCAGTTGGGACGGCTACACCGGGGAGCTGTTTTTT. This sequence joins TRBV12-3 or TRBV12-4 and TRBJ2-2, with D tentatively TRBD1 or TRBD2 (5 bases each). The CDR3 runs 14 residues. V lost 4 bases and J lost 3, with 9 bases in between.

The chain carries TRBV4-3 and TRBJ2-2; D possibly corresponds to TRBD2 (5 bases). The ends were cut back, 4 bases at V and 7 bases at J, with 19 bases in the middle. CDR1 is LGHNA and CDR2 is YSLEER in the germline V gene. This CDR3 comprises 16 residues. The CDR3 sequence: CASSRSGRELDGELFF. CDR3 DNA sequence: TGCGCCAGCAGCCGGTCGGGTAGGGAGTTAGACGGGGAGCTGTTTTTT.

The chain combines TRBV28 with TRBJ2-7; 8 bases are a match to TRBD1. This CDR3 has 15 amino acids. Germline V lookup: CDR1 MDHEN, CDR2 SYDVKM. The junction had 7 bases not matched to a gene; V was cut back by 1 base and J by 5 bases. Here the CDR3 reads CASSLFQGAVDEQYF. The CDR3 nucleotides are TGTGCCAGCAGTTTATTCCAGGGGGCTGTGGACGAGCAGTACTTC.

V and J are TRBV11-1 and TRBJ1-5, with TRBD1 as a possible D gene (5 bases). Germline CDR1 and CDR2: SGHAT and FQDESV (reference sequence). Trimming removed 4 bases at V and 5 bases at J, with 30 bases between. This CDR3 has 20 residues. The CDR3 loop is CASSSNRLGGVGTADQPQHF. As DNA, the CDR3 is TGTGCCAGCAGCTCAAACCGGCTGGGCGGGGTTGGGACCGCGGATCAGCCCCAGCATTTT.

The chain joins TRBV29-1 to TRBJ1-2, with a weak D call TRBD1 (5 bases). V dropped 3 bases and J dropped 8 bases, with 16 bases sitting between them. Germline assignment: CDR1 SQVTM and CDR2 ANQGSEA. The CDR3 spans 13 residues. Written as DNA, the CDR3 is TGCAGCGTTGACCCAGGGAGAAGCGACGGCTACACCTTC. This encodes CSVDPGRSDGYTF.

The rearrangement links TRBV19 to TRBJ1-2; D is unresolved. Trimming shortened V by 5 bases and J by 4 bases, and 11 bases separated the two germline ends. Per germline, CDR1 LNHDA and CDR2 SQIVND (reference sequence). The CDR3 consists of 13 residues. DNA for the CDR3: TGTGCCAGTAGTCCGGCCAGGAGCTATGGCTACACCTTC. This gives the protein CASSPARSYGYTF. Looking up the rest from reference TRBV19 and TRBJ1-2 gives the full variable domain: DGGITQSPKYLFRKEGQNVTLSCEQNLNHDAMYWYRQDPGQGLRLIYYSQIVNDFQKGDIAEGYSVSREKKESFPLTVTSAQKNPTAFYLCASSPARSYGYTFGSGTRLTVV.

The rearrangement uses TRBV28 and TRBJ2-7; D gene ambiguous. Trimming took 1 base from V and 2 from J, leaving 15 bases between them. Germline V gene data show CDR1 as MDHEN and CDR2 as SYDVKM. CDR3 size: 16 residues. CDR3 in DNA: TGTGCCAGCAGTTTATTAGCCTCGGACGACACCTACGAGCAGTACTTC. This gives the protein CASSLLASDDTYEQYF.

The V gene is TRBV9, the J gene TRBJ2-1; 9 bases fit TRBD2. Germline CDR1 and CDR2: SGDLS and YYNGEE. The CDR3 has 16 residues. The junction had 6 bases not matched to a gene; V was cut back by 1 base and J by 4 bases. The CDR3 DNA reads as TGTGCCAGCAGCGTACTCGCGGGAGGGATGTACAATGAGCAGTTCTTC. Its translation is CASSVLAGGMYNEQFF.

This clonotype was recorded once. The chain joins TRBV28 to TRBJ2-3; D gene ambiguous. The CDR3 loop spans 12 amino acids. CDR1 and CDR2 (germline): MDHEN, SYDVKM. V was clipped by 9 bases and J by 2 bases, with 9 bases between them. Here the CDR3 DNA reads TGTGCCAGTGCGGATCCCACAGATACGCAGTATTTT. Translation gives CASADPTDTQYF.

The sample holds one count of this clonotype. V is TRBV3-1 and J is TRBJ2-1; 10 positions match TRBD2. V lost 4 bases, J lost 6 bases, and 6 bases stayed unmatched. This CDR3 contains 15 residues. Germline lookup yields CDR1 LGHDT and CDR2 YNNKEL (reference sequence). The CDR3 nucleotides read TGTGCCAGCAGCCTCGGGACTAGCGTTGTCAATGAGCAGTTCTTC. Translated, it gives CASSLGTSVVNEQFF.

The rearrangement joins TRBV30 to TRBJ2-1; TRBD2 aligns across 14 bases. The V gene's germline CDR1 is GTSNPN and CDR2 SVGIG (reference sequence). Trimming removed 0 bases from V and 4 bases from J; junction bases left unmatched: 8. The CDR3 is 18 residues long. The CDR3 DNA reads as TGTGCCTGGAGTGTACCGGGACTAGCGGGAGTGGGATACAATGAGCAGTTCTTC. It encodes CAWSVPGLAGVGYNEQFF. The full variable domain, completed using reference TRBV30 and TRBJ2-1, is SQTIHQWPATLVQPVGSPLSLECTVEGTSNPNLYWYRQAAGRGLQLLFYSVGIGQISSEVPQNLSASRPQDRQFILSSKKLLLSDSGFYLCAWSVPGLAGVGYNEQFFGPGTRLTVL.

V gene TRBV13 combines with J gene TRBJ2-2; 10 bases map to TRBD2. The CDR3 covers 16 residues. Germline-derived CDR1 and CDR2 are PRHDT and FYEKMQ (reference sequence). With 1 base clipped from V and 2 bases from J, the junction kept 1 base outside the gene matches. CDR3 bases: TGTGCCAGCAGCTTAGAACTAGCGGGAAACACCGGGGAGCTGTTTTTT. Protein sequence: CASSLELAGNTGELFF.

The rearrangement joins TRBV7-9 to TRBJ1-2; D is uncertain. This CDR3 region has 13 residues. Germline lookup yields CDR1 SEHNR and CDR2 FQNEAQ (reference sequence). The ends were cut back, 4 bases at V and 1 base at J, with 7 bases in the middle. CDR3 bases: TGTGCCAGCAGCTCGACGGTTAACTATGGCTACACCTTC. Translation: CASSSTVNYGYTF.

This sequence joins TRBV7-9 and TRBJ1-1, with D perhaps TRBD1 (5 bases). The CDR3 runs 14 residues. Germline V lookup: CDR1 SEHNR, CDR2 FQNEAQ (reference sequence). V lost 2 bases and J lost 4, with 11 bases in between. This CDR3 is CASSLLSGPTEAFF. Written as DNA, the CDR3 is TGTGCCAGCAGCTTACTTTCGGGACCCACTGAAGCTTTCTTT.

As DNA, the CDR3 is TGCGCCAGCAGCTTCTGGGAGGGCCCCAAAGATGAGCAGTTCTTC. Its translation: CASSFWEGPKDEQFF. The V gene is TRBV5-1, the J gene TRBJ2-1, with 7 positions matching TRBD2. The V and J ends lost 2 bases and 8 bases, in that order; junction bases with no gene match: 10. The germline gives CDR1 SGHRS, CDR2 YFSETQ. The CDR3 has 15 amino acids.

This chain links TRBV7-9 with TRBJ2-2; D remains ambiguous. The ends were cut back, 5 bases at V and 4 bases at J, with 11 bases in the middle. Germline V gene sequence: CDR1 SEHNR, CDR2 FQNEAQ (reference sequence). The CDR3 has 14 residues. CDR3: CASSPPVGTGELFF. CDR3 coding DNA: TGTGCCAGCAGCCCCCCTGTTGGCACCGGGGAGCTGTTTTTT.

V gene TRBV6-2 or TRBV6-3 combines with J gene TRBJ2-2, with 9 bases identical to TRBD2. The CDR3 is 17 amino acids. Trimming cost V 1 base and J 4 bases; bases outside gene matches: 7. Per germline, CDR1 MNHEY and CDR2 SVGEGT. CDR3 sequence: CASSYLAGGAGTGELFF. In nucleotides, the CDR3 is TGTGCCAGCAGTTACTTGGCGGGAGGGGCGGGCACCGGGGAGCTGTTTTTT.

The chain uses TRBV28 and TRBJ2-1, with D uncertain. Trimming removed 1 base from V and 0 bases from J, with 7 bases in between. Germline CDR1 MDHEN, CDR2 SYDVKM. The CDR3 extends over 15 amino acids. Here the CDR3 DNA reads TGTGCCAGCAGTTTATCAAGGGTCTCCTACAATGAGCAGTTCTTC. Amino acids: CASSLSRVSYNEQFF.

V gene TRBV12-3 or TRBV12-4 combines with J gene TRBJ2-5, with D possibly called TRBD1 or TRBD2 (5 bases each). This CDR3 has 14 amino acids. Between the trimmed V and J ends, which lost 1 base and 9 bases, there was a span of 15 bases. In nucleotides, the CDR3 is TGTGCCAGCAGTTTAGTGGCCTTAGGGGAGTCCCAGTACTTC. This gives the protein CASSLVALGESQYF.